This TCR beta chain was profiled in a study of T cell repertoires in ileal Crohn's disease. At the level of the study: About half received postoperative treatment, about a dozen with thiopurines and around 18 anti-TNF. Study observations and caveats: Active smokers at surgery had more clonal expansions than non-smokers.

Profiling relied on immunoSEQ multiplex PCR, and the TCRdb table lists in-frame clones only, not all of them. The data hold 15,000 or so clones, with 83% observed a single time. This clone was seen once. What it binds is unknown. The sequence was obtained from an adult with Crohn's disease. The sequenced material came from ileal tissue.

CDR3 sequence: CASSLGSSSPLHF. CDR3 nucleotide sequence: TGTGCCAGCAGCTTAGGCAGTTCCTCACCCCTCCACTTT. The gene calls are TRBV7-9 and TRBJ1-6; the D is unclear. Looked up from germline, CDR1 is SEHNR and CDR2 is FQNEAQ (reference sequence). The CDR3 extends over 13 amino acids. The germline V and J ends were trimmed by 1 base and 10 bases, with 8 bases remaining between them.